This T cell receptor beta chain was sequenced for a study of T-cell memory formation after mild COVID-19. Turning to the study itself: TCR clusters showed largely donor specificity. Study-wide results and limits: CD4/CD8 balance held among clones contracting day 15 to 85, and later expanders leaned CD4+. CD4+ contracting clones lay mainly in CM and EM, CD8+ ones in EMRA. Second-wave clones peaking on day 37 lacked confirmed SARS-CoV-2 specificity.

This clonotype was observed at least ten times. No antigen is known for it. TCRdb reanalysed the 5' RACE reads using MiXCR and keeps one entry per CDR3 protein. The sample carries hundreds of thousands of distinct CDR3 sequences, 15% to 20% recorded once. Sequencing was carried out using PBMCs or a T cell subset sorted from them (not recorded which). This TCR came from an adult woman who had mild COVID-19 (a few samples of this study predate the infection). Cell type and time point are not known.

The CDR3 DNA reads as TGCGCCAGCAGCCAACCCCCAGACGTTGCGGGGGGCACAGATACGCAGTATTTT. It specifies CASSQPPDVAGGTDTQYF. The J gene is TRBJ2-3, the V gene TRBV4-1, with TRBD2 matching over 7 bases. V was pared by 2 bases and J by 1 base, with 12 bases of the junction left unmatched. The CDR3 is 18 amino acids. Germline V gene sequence: CDR1 MGHRA, CDR2 YSYEKL.